Below, one T cell receptor (beta chain) is given with its context. The target antigen is unknown. The sample comes from a study of beta chain features in type 1 diabetes. Since all of the isolated RNA was reverse transcribed, expressed TCRB transcripts were what got sequenced. The protocol was immunoSEQ multiplex PCR, while the TCRdb copy is restricted to in-frame clones and leaves out a portion. The sample holds 900,000 or so clones, roughly a sixth seen once. From germline, CDR1 is LNHDA and CDR2 SQIVND (reference sequence). Unmatched junction bases numbered 4, after V lost 5 bases and J lost 3 bases. The CDR3 consists of 15 residues. General study findings and limits: Shorter templates may be favored by PCR, equally so in patients and controls. Type 1 diabetes patients had fewer VDJ junction insertions and more deletions. The naive, central memory and Treg TCRB repertoires looked more alike in patients than they did in healthy donors.

J is TRBJ2-2 and V is TRBV19, with TRBD1 matching 9 bases. This clonotype was obtained from a woman between 18 and 30 years old in good health. The sample comprised naive CD4+ T cells from blood. The CDR3 protein is CASSRDRAHTGELFF. CDR3 DNA: TGTGCCAGTAGTCGGGACAGGGCGCACACCGGGGAGCTGTTTTTT.